These T cell receptor beta chains were read from a single sample in a study of cytomegalovirus exposure and HLA in healthy donors. Method: immunoSEQ multiplex PCR; TCRdb's copy keeps in-frame clones and lacks some. The sample holds about 46,000 clones. The sequenced sample consisted of PBMCs. All receptors come from a woman between 40 and 50 years old in good health and CMV-seronegative. Each CDR3 is given with its conserved first and last residue. The D gene is left open where the match is weak.

TRBJ2-3 | 13 | TRBD1 | TRBV10-3 | CASRTGEEDTQYF | TGTGCCTCGCGGACAGGGGAGGAAGATACGCAGTATTTT
TRBJ2-1 | 16 | TRBD2 | TRBV4-1 | CASSHLLANDYNEQFF | TGCGCCAGCAGCCATCTACTAGCGAATGATTACAATGAGCAGTTCTTC
TRBJ1-5 | 14 | . | TRBV7-2 | CASSFDRRGQPQHF | TGTGCCAGCAGTTTCGACAGAAGGGGCCAGCCCCAGCATTTT
TRBJ2-7 | 13 | . | TRBV6-1 | CASTEGAPYEQYF | TGTGCCAGCACCGAAGGGGCCCCCTACGAGCAGTACTTC
TRBJ2-2 | 15 | . | TRBV27 | CASRVSGEGTGELFF | TGTGCCAGCCGAGTAAGCGGTGAGGGCACCGGGGAGCTGTTTTTT
TRBJ2-7 | 17 | . | TRBV11-2 | CASSLALRGGSLYEQYF | TGTGCCAGCAGCTTAGCCCTAAGGGGGGGCTCGTTGTACGAGCAGTACTTC
TRBJ2-6 | 15 | . | TRBV19 | CASGTFTSGANVLTF | TGTGCCAGCGGGACATTTACTTCTGGGGCCAACGTCCTGACTTTC
TRBJ2-2 | 16 | TRBD2 | TRBV4-2 | CASASGAGDNTGELFF | TGTGCCAGCGCCTCTGGAGCGGGAGATAACACCGGGGAGCTGTTTTTT
TRBJ1-1 | 15 | TRBD1 | TRBV18 | CASSPSDRANTEAFF | TGTGCCAGCTCACCCTCGGACAGGGCGAACACTGAAGCTTTCTTT
TRBJ2-7 | 14 | . | TRBV2 | CASMGFRGIYEQYF | TGTGCCAGCATGGGTTTCAGGGGCATCTACGAGCAGTACTTC
TRBJ2-3 | 15 | TRBD2 | TRBV2 | CASIRSGRATDTQYF | TGTGCCAGCATTCGTAGCGGGAGGGCGACAGATACGCAGTATTTT
TRBJ2-1 | 15 | . | TRBV5-1 | CASSLGLTTYNEQFF | TGCGCCAGCAGCTTGGGGCTAACTACCTACAATGAGCAGTTCTTC
TRBJ2-1 | 14 | TRBD2 | TRBV29-1 | CSGRTSGRSNEQFF | TGCAGCGGGAGGACTAGCGGGAGGTCCAATGAGCAGTTCTTC
TRBJ1-2 | 17 | TRBD1 | TRBV7-9 | CASSSPRGVGGSYGYTF | TGTGCCAGCAGCTCACCCAGAGGGGTAGGGGGCTCCTATGGCTACACCTTC
TRBJ2-7 | 12 | . | TRBV6-1 | CASSEWGGGQYF | TGTGCCAGCAGTGAATGGGGGGGCGGGCAGTACTTC
TRBJ2-3 | 14 | . | TRBV5-1 | CASSLGGVGDTQYF | TGCGCCAGCAGCTTGGGGGGAGTCGGAGATACGCAGTATTTT
TRBJ1-3 | 16 | TRBD1 | TRBV9 | CASSTMDRGAGNTIYF | TGTGCCAGCAGCACCATGGACAGGGGCGCAGGAAACACCATATATTTT
TRBJ2-7 | 19 | TRBD1 | TRBV4-2 | CASSPRRGTGLTQPYEQYF | TGTGCCAGCAGCCCCCGGAGGGGGACAGGGCTCACCCAGCCGTACGAGCAGTACTTC
TRBJ1-5 | 13 | . | TRBV4-1 | CASSHRVNQPQHF | TGCGCCAGCAGCCACAGGGTGAATCAGCCCCAGCATTTT
TRBJ2-3 | 16 | TRBD1 | TRBV10-3 | CASSPVQGASTDTQYF | TGTGCCAGCAGCCCCGTACAGGGGGCGAGCACAGATACGCAGTATTTT
TRBJ2-3 | 17 | TRBD2 | TRBV9 | CASSQTSGGPSTDTQYF | TGTGCCAGCAGCCAGACTAGCGGGGGACCTAGCACAGATACGCAGTATTTT
TRBJ2-1 | 14 | . | TRBV10-1 | CASSAAVYYNEQFF | TGCGCCAGCAGTGCAGCGGTCTACTACAATGAGCAGTTCTTC
TRBJ2-1 | 17 | TRBD2 | TRBV30 | CAWSIGLAGGGWNEQFF | TGTGCCTGGAGTATCGGACTAGCGGGAGGAGGATGGAATGAGCAGTTCTTC
TRBJ2-7 | 12 | . | TRBV4-2 | CASSQSGHEQYF | TGTGCCAGCAGCCAATCAGGCCACGAGCAGTACTTC
TRBJ2-7 | 14 | TRBD2 | TRBV28 | CASSLGGSAHEQYF | TGTGCCAGCAGTTTAGGCGGGAGTGCCCACGAGCAGTACTTC
TRBJ2-2 | 14 | TRBD1 | TRBV27 | CASSVDRVAGELFF | TGTGCCAGCAGTGTTGACAGGGTGGCCGGGGAGCTGTTTTTT
TRBJ2-5 | 14 | TRBD2 | TRBV5-1 | CASSLAGGVETQYF | TGCGCCAGCAGCTTGGCCGGGGGGGTGGAGACCCAGTACTTC
TRBJ2-7 | 14 | . | TRBV28 | CASSFGGISYEQYF | TGTGCCAGCAGTTTTGGCGGGATCTCCTACGAGCAGTACTTC
TRBJ2-7 | 15 | TRBD2 | TRBV27 | CASSFWIAGVYEQYF | TGTGCCAGCAGTTTCTGGATAGCGGGAGTCTACGAGCAGTACTTC
TRBJ2-2 | 15 | TRBD2 | TRBV29-1 | CSVEVSGLATGELFF | TGCAGCGTTGAAGTTAGCGGGCTAGCCACCGGGGAGCTGTTTTTT
TRBJ2-5 | 14 | . | TRBV15 | CATSKLAGGETQYF | TGTGCCACCAGTAAGCTAGCCGGGGGAGAAACCCAGTACTTC
TRBJ2-7 | 16 | TRBD2 | TRBV6-1 | CASSERSASGSHEQYF | TGTGCCAGCAGTGAAAGGTCGGCTAGCGGGAGCCACGAGCAGTACTTC
TRBJ2-5 | 14 | TRBD2 | TRBV7-9 | CASSSMAGEETQYF | TGTGCCAGCAGCTCGATGGCGGGAGAAGAGACCCAGTACTTC
TRBJ2-3 | 16 | . | TRBV5-1 | CASSLALSGDTDTQYF | TGCGCCAGCAGCTTGGCGCTGTCGGGGGACACAGATACGCAGTATTTT
TRBJ2-6 | 17 | . | TRBV29-1 | CSVEEAGQPSGANVLTF | TGCAGCGTTGAAGAGGCGGGACAGCCCTCTGGGGCCAACGTCCTGACTTTC
TRBJ2-5 | 13 | . | TRBV30 | CAWSLEGSETQYF | TGTGCCTGGAGTTTGGAGGGGTCGGAGACCCAGTACTTC
TRBJ1-1 | 14 | TRBD1 | TRBV11-2 | CASSRDRGNTEAFF | TGTGCCAGCAGCCGAGACAGGGGAAACACTGAAGCTTTCTTT
TRBJ2-1 | 15 | TRBD2 | TRBV6-5 | CASSPLAGTYNEQFF | TGTGCCAGCAGTCCTCTAGCGGGGACCTACAATGAGCAGTTCTTC
TRBJ2-3 | 15 | TRBD2 | TRBV5-1 | CASSFGGGGTDTQYF | TGCGCCAGCAGCTTCGGGGGGGGTGGCACAGATACGCAGTATTTT
TRBJ2-5 | 16 | TRBD1 | TRBV5-1 | CASSPGTGGLGETQYF | TGCGCCAGCAGCCCAGGGACAGGGGGATTAGGGGAGACCCAGTACTTC
TRBJ1-4 | 15 | TRBD1 | TRBV28 | CASSFQGAQGEKLFF | TGTGCCAGCAGTTTCCAGGGGGCCCAGGGTGAAAAACTGTTTTTT
TRBJ1-1 | 13 | TRBD1 | TRBV7-6 | CASSLRGSGEAFF | TGTGCCAGCAGCCTCAGGGGGAGCGGTGAAGCTTTCTTT
TRBJ2-7 | 15 | TRBD1 | TRBV4-2 | CARDRYRGHAYEQYF | TGTGCCAGAGATCGATACAGGGGGCACGCCTACGAGCAGTACTTC
TRBJ2-5 | 14 | . | TRBV10-2 | CASSAGSGGETQYF | TGCGCCAGCAGTGCAGGTAGCGGAGGAGAGACCCAGTACTTC
TRBJ2-1 | 13 | . | TRBV29-1 | CSVGLHSYNEQFF | TGCAGCGTTGGGCTGCACTCCTACAATGAGCAGTTCTTC
TRBJ2-5 | 16 | TRBD2 | TRBV4-2 | CASSQAVGTSSETQYF | TGTGCCAGCAGCCAAGCGGTAGGGACTAGCTCGGAGACCCAGTACTTC
TRBJ2-7 | 16 | . | TRBV19 | CASSIRGLQSSYEQYF | TGTGCCAGTAGTATAAGGGGACTCCAAAGCTCCTACGAGCAGTACTTC
TRBJ1-1 | 14 | . | TRBV7-3 | CASSFSSSNTEAFF | TGTGCCAGCAGCTTTTCAAGCTCGAACACTGAAGCTTTCTTT
TRBJ1-6 | 16 | . | TRBV4-3 | CASSQEVGAPNSPLHF | TGCGCCAGCAGCCAAGAGGTTGGGGCCCCTAATTCACCCCTCCACTTT
TRBJ2-7 | 15 | TRBD1 | TRBV6-5 | CASSYTRQGSYEQYF | TGTGCCAGCAGTTACACACGACAGGGGAGCTACGAGCAGTACTTC
TRBJ2-4 | 16 | TRBD1 | TRBV7-6 | CASSNPQTGPGNIQYF | TGTGCCAGCAGCAACCCCCAGACAGGGCCAGGAAACATTCAGTACTTC
TRBJ2-7 | 14 | TRBD1 | TRBV7-9 | CASSFGTATYEQYF | TGTGCCAGCAGCTTCGGGACAGCTACCTACGAGCAGTACTTC
TRBJ2-5 | 16 | TRBD1 | TRBV27 | CASSLSQGALGETQYF | TGTGCCAGCAGTTTATCCCAGGGGGCTTTAGGAGAGACCCAGTACTTC
TRBJ2-7 | 14 | . | TRBV7-8 | CASSLAGVSYEQYF | TGTGCCAGCAGCTTGGCAGGGGTGTCCTACGAGCAGTACTTC
TRBJ1-5 | 15 | . | TRBV7-6 | CASSPFEAKGQPQHF | TGTGCCAGCAGCCCCTTCGAAGCTAAGGGGCAGCCCCAGCATTTT
TRBJ1-5 | 14 | TRBD1 | TRBV6-5 | CASSYSQGDQPQHF | TGTGCCAGCAGTTACTCGCAGGGGGATCAGCCCCAGCATTTT
TRBJ1-1 | 15 | TRBD1 | TRBV19 | CASSGRDRGPTEAFF | TGTGCCAGTAGTGGCCGGGACAGGGGGCCTACTGAAGCTTTCTTT
TRBJ1-3 | 10 | . | TRBV2 | CASTRNTIYF | TGTGCCAGCACCAGAAACACCATATATTTT